This T cell receptor (beta chain) is drawn from a study of OX40 agonist ivuxolimab in advanced cancers. CDR3 length equals 15 residues. Germline lookup yields CDR1 SGDLS and CDR2 YYNGEE. Trimming removed 3 bases from V and 11 bases from J; junction bases left unmatched: 11. Sequencing used immunoSEQ multiplex PCR; TCRdb keeps in-frame clones, though not all of them. The sample consists of 70,000 to 80,000 clones, around nine tenths of them appearing once. This clone was recorded a few times. V usage is TRBV9 and J usage is TRBJ2-2; the match to TRBD2 covers 9 bases. The TCR was taken from an adult with an advanced solid tumor such as melanoma, head and neck, liver or kidney cancer. Sequencing was performed on CD4+ or CD8+ T cells sorted from blood, taken in a trial of the OX40 agonist ivuxolimab. This CDR3 reads CASSASGEPIGELFF. The CDR3 DNA sequence: TGTGCCAGCAGCGCTAGCGGGGAGCCGATTGGAGAGCTGTTTTTT. The full variable domain, with the rest looked up from reference TRBV9 and TRBJ2-2, is DSGVTQTPKHLITATGQRVTLRCSPRSGDLSVYWYQQSLDQGLQFLIQYYNGEERAKGNILERFSAQQFPDLHSELNLSSLELGDSALYFCASSASGEPIGELFFGEGSRLTVL.